The next 22 T cell receptor beta chains were all read from a single sample in a study of blood T cells in healthy people across ages. With a J-beta primer mix and a sample-barcoded 5' primer, a second PCR ran about 7 to 12 cycles. MiXCR, applied by TCRdb to the 5' RACE reads, yields one record per CDR3 protein. The sample contains roughly 1,500,000 distinct CDR3 sequences, about 32% of which appear only once. Sequences were obtained from blood. Source of these receptors: a woman aged 25 to 39 in good health.

This clonotype has only a few counts. The CDR3 protein is CSARALSSYNEQFF. CDR3 DNA: TGCAGTGCTAGAGCTTTGAGCTCCTACAATGAGCAGTTCTTC. The chain combines TRBV20-1 with TRBJ2-1; D not resolved. Trimming left V 1 base short and J 0 bases short, with 7 bases between. The CDR3 loop spans 14 amino acids. The germline V gene encodes CDR1 DFQATT and CDR2 SNEGSKA (reference sequence).

In the case of this clonotype: Given the absence of the conserved phenylalanine or tryptophan at the CDR3 end, a read error is likely. The chain combines TRBV7-2 with TRBJ2-5; D gene uncertain. Germline CDR1 reads SGHTA; CDR2 reads FQGNSA. The ends were cut back, 5 bases at V and 2 bases at J, with 6 bases in the middle. The CDR3 loop spans 12 amino acids. The CDR3 is CASSPEQETQYV. CDR3 coding DNA: TGTGCCAGCAGCCCCGAACAAGAGACCCAGTACGTC.

The genes are TRBV13 and TRBJ2-7; 7 nucleotides match TRBD2. Per the germline V gene, CDR1 is PRHDT and CDR2 is FYEKMQ (reference sequence). The CDR3 sequence is 14 residues long. V lost 5 bases, J lost 2 bases, and 6 bases stayed unmatched. As DNA, the CDR3 is TGTGCCAGCAGCCCCGGGACTACCCCCTACGAGCAGTACTTC. This sequence encodes CASSPGTTPYEQYF.

This clonotype was seen ten or more times. This rearrangement joins TRBV15 to TRBJ2-5, with D possibly being TRBD1 or TRBD2 (5 bases each). V was pared by 1 base and J by 5 bases, with 11 bases between. From germline, CDR1 is LNHNV and CDR2 YYDKDF (reference sequence). This CDR3 comprises 14 residues. The CDR3 protein is CATSRVRGGETQYF. The CDR3 DNA is TGTGCCACCAGCAGAGTAAGGGGCGGGGAGACCCAGTACTTC.

This clonotype was counted between two and nine times. The chain carries TRBV7-9 and TRBJ2-5; D is unresolved. CDR1 is SEHNR and CDR2 is FQNEAQ in the germline V gene (reference sequence). The length of the CDR3 is 14 residues. The V gene lost 1 base and the J gene lost 7 bases, with 13 bases spanning the gap. In DNA form, the CDR3 reads TGTGCCAGCAGCTTAGAGGCTGATGGCGGGACCCAGTACTTC. Protein product: CASSLEADGGTQYF.

V usage is TRBV28 and J usage is TRBJ1-5; unclear D gene. Trimming shortened V by 7 bases and J by 0 bases, and 13 bases separated the two germline ends. The germline V gene has CDR1 MDHEN and CDR2 SYDVKM. The CDR3 totals 15 residues. The CDR3 loop reads CASTQTEYSNQPQHF. The CDR3 coding sequence is TGTGCCAGCACCCAAACAGAGTATAGCAATCAGCCCCAGCATTTT.

This clonotype has at least ten counts. The CDR3 sequence: CASSKGSEQYF. The DNA for the CDR3 is TGTGCCAGCAGTAAGGGTAGCGAGCAGTACTTC. The chain carries TRBV12-3 or TRBV12-4 and TRBJ2-7; no reliable D call. The V and J ends lost 5 bases and 6 bases respectively, with 8 bases between them. There are 11 residues in the CDR3.

This chain links TRBV20-1 with TRBJ2-5, with 8 positions matching TRBD2. The CDR3 has 13 amino acids. V gave up 7 bases and J gave up 0 bases; unmatched junction bases: 4. Germline V gene lookup returns CDR1 DFQATT and CDR2 SNEGSKA (reference sequence). The CDR3 nucleotides read TGCAGTGTTCCTAGCGGGCACCAAGAGACCCAGTACTTC. This gives the protein CSVPSGHQETQYF.

The chain carries TRBV27 and TRBJ2-3, with D tentatively TRBD2 (5 bases). The V and J ends lost 2 bases and 5 bases respectively, with 17 bases between them. Germline CDR1 is MNHEY and CDR2 is SMNVEV (reference sequence). The CDR3 length is 16 residues. CDR3 sequence reads: CASSLRFREPQDTQYF. The CDR3 DNA follows: TGTGCCAGCAGTTTAAGATTTCGGGAACCTCAAGATACGCAGTATTTT.

This chain uses TRBV28 with TRBJ1-3; D unresolved. Between the trimmed V and J ends, which lost 6 bases and 2 bases, there was a span of 14 bases. This CDR3 is built from 15 residues. Germline V lookup: CDR1 MDHEN, CDR2 SYDVKM. The chain's CDR3 is CASSPSGGAGNTIYF. As DNA, the CDR3 is TGTGCCAGCAGCCCTTCGGGCGGAGCTGGAAACACCATATATTTT.

This clonotype came up a few times. One end of the junction varies from germline; a read error may be responsible. The V call is TRBV27, the J call TRBJ2-3; D tentatively reads TRBD1 or TRBD2 (5 bases each). The length of the CDR3 is 15 residues. Germline V gene lookup returns CDR1 MNHEY and CDR2 SMNVEV (reference sequence). The DNA for the CDR3 is TGTGCCAGCAGTTTTTCCCCCGGGACCACAGGTACGCAGTATTTT. Translated: CASSFSPGTTGTQYF.

This chain connects TRBV20-1 to TRBJ2-3; possible D gene TRBD2, 6 bases. The CDR3 runs 15 residues. Between the trimmed V and J ends, which lost 3 bases and 0 bases, there was a span of 13 bases. The germline CDR1 and CDR2 sequences are DFQATT and SNEGSKA (reference sequence). This CDR3 reads CSASSRGWSTDTQYF. CDR3 nucleotide sequence: TGCAGTGCTAGTTCTCGGGGGTGGAGCACAGATACGCAGTATTTT.

The V gene is TRBV11-1, the J gene TRBJ2-5; 7 bases line up with TRBD2. Trimming took 5 bases from V and 2 from J; bases not matched to a gene: 11. The CDR3 is made up of 16 amino acids. Germline V CDR1 and CDR2: SGHAT, FQDESV (reference sequence). CDR3 DNA sequence: TGTGCCAGCAGCCTTGTCACCCTAGCGGTTCAAGAGACCCAGTACTTC. Its protein product is CASSLVTLAVQETQYF.

The chain uses TRBV5-1 and TRBJ2-2, with D possibly matching TRBD1 (6 bases). The V end was cut by 1 base, the J end by 5 bases, with 15 bases between. The CDR3 has 16 amino acids. In germline, CDR1 is SGHRS, CDR2 YFSETQ. CDR3 sequence (DNA): TGCGCCAGCAGCTTGTCCCAGACAGGTGCTACCGGGGAGCTGTTTTTT. As protein: CASSLSQTGATGELFF.

This clonotype was counted only a few times. CDR3: CATRDRDTGELFF. CDR3 sequence (DNA): TGTGCCACCCGGGACAGGGATACCGGGGAGCTGTTTTTT. The V call is TRBV10-3, the J call TRBJ2-2; 9 bases line up with TRBD1. Germline V CDR1 and CDR2: ENHRY, SYGVKD. V lost 10 bases and J lost 5; bases outside the gene matches: 5. The CDR3 covers 13 residues.

This clonotype was found a few times. V usage is TRBV5-6 and J usage is TRBJ2-7, with D perhaps being TRBD1 or TRBD2 (6 bases each). Germline V gene data show CDR1 as SGHDT and CDR2 as YYEEEE. V lost 4 bases to trimming and J lost 5 bases, with 16 bases between them. The CDR3 totals 14 residues. The CDR3 DNA is TGTGCCAGCAGCCCGAGGACTACAGGGCACGAGCAGTACTTC. It translates to CASSPRTTGHEQYF.

The chain has TRBV2 and TRBJ2-5; the match to TRBD2 covers 9 bases. V lost 5 bases to trimming and J lost 3 bases; unmatched junction nucleotides: 10. The CDR3 runs to 16 residues. CDR1 and CDR2 from the germline V gene are SNHLY and FYNNEI. CDR3 coding DNA: TGTGCCAGCAGTTCGTCTAGCGGGGCGGGTAAAGAGACCCAGTACTTC. Its translation is CASSSSSGAGKETQYF.

The CDR3 nucleotides are TGTGCCAGCAGCCCCCGGGACAGGGGGCCTAATGAGCAGTTCTTC. Its translation is CASSPRDRGPNEQFF. J is TRBJ2-1 and V is TRBV7-8, with TRBD1 matching 12 bases. V lost 5 bases to trimming and J lost 7 bases; unmatched junction nucleotides: 6. The CDR3 has 15 amino acids. Germline V gene data show CDR1 as SGHVS and CDR2 as FQNEAQ.

This clonotype has only a few counts. V and J are TRBV15 and TRBJ2-1; D is perhaps TRBD1 (7 bases). Germline V gene data show CDR1 as LNHNV and CDR2 as YYDKDF (reference sequence). V shed 5 bases and J shed 6 bases, with 26 bases lying between them. This CDR3 spans 18 amino acids. CDR3 residues: CATSPRTALIQGGNEQFF. In DNA form, the CDR3 reads TGTGCCACCAGCCCACGGACAGCTTTAATCCAGGGGGGCAATGAGCAGTTCTTC.

The rearrangement joins TRBV7-3 to TRBJ1-1, with D tentatively TRBD1 (6 bases). CDR3 length: 16 residues. Germline V gene sequence: CDR1 SGHTA, CDR2 FQGTGA. With 4 bases removed from V and 4 bases from J, the gap between germline ends came to 19 bases. DNA of the CDR3: TGTGCCAGCAGCTCCATGGGGGGGCTTCGTAGCACTGAAGCTTTCTTT. This encodes CASSSMGGLRSTEAFF.

This clonotype was counted only a few times. V gene TRBV7-9 combines with J gene TRBJ1-2, with no clear D. The CDR3 is 13 residues long. Germline V gene sequence: CDR1 SEHNR, CDR2 FQNEAQ (reference sequence). Trimming cost V 5 bases and J 7 bases, with 14 bases left between them. The CDR3 sequence: CASSTEPSSGYTF. The CDR3, as DNA: TGTGCCAGCAGCACCGAACCCTCAAGTGGCTACACCTTC. Full variable domain (rest looked up from reference TRBV7-9 and TRBJ1-2): DTGVSQNPRHKITKRGQNVTFRCDPISEHNRLYWYRQTLGQGPEFLTYFQNEAQLEKSRLLSDRFSAERPKGSFSTLEIQRTEQGDSAMYLCASSTEPSSGYTFGSGTRLTVV.

The genes are TRBV6-5 and TRBJ2-1; 7 positions agree with TRBD1. Germline V gene sequence: CDR1 MNHEY, CDR2 SVGAGI. Losses at the gene ends were 6 bases for V and 8 bases for J; bases not matched to a gene: 10. This CDR3 region has 14 residues. The CDR3 DNA reads TGTGCCAGCAGCCTAGGACAGGCCCGGGATGAGCAGTTCTTC. Its protein product is CASSLGQARDEQFF.